This T cell receptor beta chain was recorded in a study of T cell repertoires in cytomegalovirus infection (dated by TCRdb to the late 2010s). With regard to the full study: Alongside well-studied HLA-B-restricted epitopes, the peptide stimulations were aimed at recently identified HLA-C-restricted CMV epitopes, whose presentation resists viral immunomodulation. The HLA type of each donor mattered for the analysis, because public TCR beta signatures pointed to carriage of CMV infection along with the matching HLA type.

There are 15 amino acids in the CDR3, from cysteine to phenylalanine inclusive. Only CDR3 DNA is held: 45 bases, read in frame from base 1. The junction carries 19 bases between V and J, which are trimmed by 4 bases and 6 bases respectively. Via the germline V gene, CDR1 is SNHLY and CDR2 FYNNEI. The reads were generated on an Illumina HiSeq 1500. In-frame beta chains were kept once TCRdb had trimmed the public reads at Q25 with fastp and called clones with MiXCR. One record per CDR3 amino acid sequence lists the most common genes and DNA. The table for this sample lists hundreds of thousands of distinct CDR3 sequences; under 55% of them were counted only once. The ten largest clones capture 43% of the sample. Study-wide conclusions, independent of this receptor: The ex vivo response was dominated by HLA-C-restricted CMV-specific TCR beta clonotypes, which also provided the single most frequent clonotype in two of eight donors. In both this cohort and an independent roughly 330-donor cohort, the cumulative frequency of public TCR beta family members distinguished carriers of CMV infection plus the relevant HLA type.

Concerning this clonotype: Its antigen is still unknown. The record has no base qualities; no much larger clone is one base away.

Per the publication, the treatment or condition label means: in vitro stimulation with specific CMV peptide epitopes to enrich CMV-specific T cells. The source material was cultured PBMCs, sampled from culture after CMV antigen stimulation. The clonotype comes from a human donor in good health (CMV status not recorded). Some clones in this sample may be carry-over from other donors' samples. The sequence joins TRBV2 to TRBJ2-7; no D gene call is confident. The nucleotide sequence is TGTGCCAGCAGTGTATCGGGTCAGTATCAGCCCGAGCAGTACTTC. Translated, this gives CASSVSGQYQPEQYF. Reference TRBV2 and TRBJ2-7 proteins supply the regions before and after the CDR3; the full variable domain is: EPEVTQTPSHQVTQMGQEVILRCVPISNHLYFYWYRQILGQKVEFLVSFYNNEISEKSEIFDDQFSVERPDGSNFTLKIRSTKLEDSAMYFCASSVSGQYQPEQYFGPGTRLTVT.